This T cell receptor beta chain came from a study of shared clonotypes between healthy human individuals. Study as a whole: A couple of women and a few men aged 18 to 49 served as donors.

This clone came up once. Its specificity is unknown. Whole-study findings and limits: Shared clonotypes across all four donors exceeded non-shared ones in generation probability. Rarefaction indicated that sorted-subset sequencing remained incomplete although depth was large.

Looked up from germline, CDR1 is SGHRS and CDR2 is YFSETQ. This CDR3 has 15 residues. V was pared by 4 bases and J by 4 bases, with 9 bases of the junction left unmatched. In the study's own analysis: From ImmunoSEQ came sequences covering only the junction and carrying no quality scores, so filtering differed. Only in-frame clones appear in the TCRdb table, and some are missing; sequencing was by immunoSEQ multiplex PCR. That table gives V, J and clone size, and the DNA gave D and trimming. The sample gives a few million clones, almost 96% of which show up once; roughly 0.13% is in the top ten. This chain links TRBV5-1 with TRBJ1-1, with 8 nucleotides matching TRBD1. The sample taken for sequencing was naive CD4+ T cells sorted from blood. The subset was: CD45RA+ positively selected. This clonotype originated in a young man in good health. DNA of the CDR3: TGCGCCAGCAGCAAAGGACAGGGTGGGATCACTGAAGCTTTCTTT. It encodes CASSKGQGGITEAFF.